The count of the clone carrying this T cell receptor beta chain is one. The antigen remains unidentified. The data are from a study of shared clonotypes between healthy human individuals. Points from the study as a whole: The study found lower generation probabilities in non-shared clonotypes than in those shared by all four donors. The naive CD4 repertoires of a handful of donors were compared, and approximately 5.3% of clonotypes were shared.

Germline V gene sequence: CDR1 LNHDA, CDR2 SQIVND (reference sequence). The CDR3 sequence is 15 residues long. Trimming cost V 3 bases and J 4 bases, with 15 bases left between them. Those who donated were healthy HIV-negative adults, with no recent acute infections or vaccinations reported. TCRdb's copy holds only in-frame clones and misses some; the assay was immunoSEQ multiplex PCR. In the table there are about 2.4 million clones, approximately 93% of which are singletons. The source is a man between 18 and 35 years old in good health. Some clones in this sample may be carry-over from other donors' samples. Sequencing was carried out using naive CD4+ T cells from PBMCs. The subset here: CD45RA+ positively selected. The chain uses TRBV19 and TRBJ1-1, with D possibly matching TRBD1 (6 bases). The CDR3 spells CASSIEAGEATEAFF. The CDR3 region has the DNA TGTGCCAGTAGTATTGAGGCAGGGGAGGCCACTGAAGCTTTCTTT.